The T cell receptor beta chain under discussion was sequenced for a study of OX40 agonist ivuxolimab in advanced cancers. The CDR3 runs 9 residues. The germline CDR1 and CDR2 sequences are SEHNR and FQNEAQ (reference sequence). V was clipped by 10 bases and J by 7 bases, with 7 bases between them. Assay used: immunoSEQ multiplex PCR; TCRdb lists only in-frame clones, some missing. The sample includes approximately 81,000 clones, approximately 90% of them seen just once. This receptor was obtained from an adult with an advanced solid tumor such as melanoma, head and neck, liver or kidney cancer. The V gene is TRBV7-9, the J gene TRBJ1-1, with D possibly TRBD1 on 5 matching bases. Source: CD4+ or CD8+ T cells sorted from blood, taken in a trial of the OX40 agonist ivuxolimab. As DNA, the CDR3 is TGTGCCATCGACAGTGAAGCTTTCTTT. Translating gives CAIDSEAFF.